This T cell receptor beta chain comes out of a study of T cells in women clearing cervical HPV infection. As to this clone: Antigen specificity is unknown. The sequenced fragment ends 3 residues before the CDR3 boundary, so the rest is inferred from the germline J gene.

The ends were cut back, 0 bases at V and 7 bases at J, with 9 bases in the middle. This CDR3 region has 13 residues. Germline lookup yields CDR1 MNHNS and CDR2 SASEGT. Dot-blot hybridization genotyped cervical HPV amplified with MY09/MY11 PCR. Study-wide points: TRBV6-7 relative abundance averaged roughly 0.1% in cases and under 0.2% in controls.

The data were produced by immunoSEQ multiplex PCR, yet TCRdb's version contains in-frame clones alone and is incomplete. The sample totals some 33,000 clones. This chain uses TRBV6-1 with TRBJ1-2; D is unresolved. The receptor comes from a woman between 18 and 70 years old with a cervical HPV16 infection that either progressed to CIN3+ or cleared (not recorded which). The sequenced material came from blood buffy coat. CDR3 bases read: TGTGCCAGCAGTGAAGCGCGGCGGATTGGC. Its protein is CASSEARRIG. The complete CDR3 sequence is CASSEARRIGYTF.